The present entry profiles one T cell receptor (beta chain) with its context. Its matching antigen is unknown. This sample is drawn from a study of blood T cells in healthy people across ages. Study-level findings and limits: Not knowing donor CMV status may have confounded expanded clonotype changes.

Sample-barcoded 5' priming and a J-beta primer mix drove a second PCR of roughly 7 to 11 cycles. Using its own MiXCR run on the 5' RACE reads, TCRdb lists one record per CDR3 protein. There are under 2,000,000 distinct CDR3 sequences in the sample; roughly 49% occur only once, and approximately 2.1% lies in the top ten. Whenever a sample was processed, at least 7 million PBMCs were isolated. Total RNA extraction produced at least 5.5 micrograms (per sample) for the study. This receptor was obtained from a woman in her thirties or forties in good health. The sequencing sample was made of blood.

CDR3 residues: CASSLSQGTGEDEQFF. The CDR3 DNA reads TGTGCCAGCAGCTTGAGCCAAGGGACAGGGGAGGATGAGCAGTTCTTC. The chain uses TRBV7-2 and TRBJ2-1; 10 positions match TRBD1. Germline V gene lookup returns CDR1 SGHTA and CDR2 FQGNSA. With V trimmed by 3 bases and J by 8 bases, 10 bases remained unmatched. This CDR3 spans 16 amino acids.